This is a list of T cell receptor beta chains from one sample in a study of cytotoxic CD8 clonotypes in ibrutinib-treated CLL. TCRdb keeps only in-frame clones here, not all; method: immunoSEQ multiplex PCR. The table shows 250,000 to 350,000 clones, with roughly 76% occurring only once. This sample comprised PBMCs, obtained at disease progression, from a patient treated with ibrutinib. These receptors were collected from a human donor with chronic lymphocytic leukemia. The CDR3 runs from the conserved cysteine through the conserved F or W. The order of the fields is CDR3 length, V gene, D gene, clone size, J gene, CDR3 DNA, CDR3 protein. A D gene is named only where the DNA matches it firmly. Not every row has a clone size; where given, it reads once, few, many or a size class.

cdr3_length: 12; v_call: TRBV5-1; d_call: .; clone_size: .; j_call: TRBJ2-1; cdr3_nt: TGCGCCAGCAGCTCCCCCGGGACAAACCAGTTCTTC; cdr3_aa: CASSSPGTNQFF
cdr3_length: 15; v_call: TRBV27; d_call: .; clone_size: few; j_call: TRBJ1-1; cdr3_nt: TGTGCCAGCAGTCACCGGACACTTATGAACACTGAAGCTTTCTTT; cdr3_aa: CASSHRTLMNTEAFF
cdr3_length: 18; v_call: TRBV5-1; d_call: .; clone_size: .; j_call: TRBJ1-4; cdr3_nt: TGCGCCAGCAGCTTGGGGGTGGCTAGCTTTCCAACTAATGAAAAACTGTTTTTT; cdr3_aa: CASSLGVASFPTNEKLFF
cdr3_length: 11; v_call: TRBV23-1; d_call: .; clone_size: .; j_call: TRBJ2-7; cdr3_nt: TGCGCCAGCAGTCACAGGTACGAGCAGTACTTC; cdr3_aa: CASSHRYEQYF
cdr3_length: 18; v_call: TRBV29-1; d_call: TRBD1; clone_size: .; j_call: TRBJ2-7; cdr3_nt: TGCAGCGCTGTCCGGACGGGACAGGGGCTCCTAAGCTCCTACGAGCAGTACTTC; cdr3_aa: CSAVRTGQGLLSSYEQYF
cdr3_length: 16; v_call: TRBV5-1; d_call: .; clone_size: .; j_call: TRBJ1-2; cdr3_nt: TGCGCCAGCAGCTTGGGACTGAACCGAGCTAACTATGGCTACACCTTC; cdr3_aa: CASSLGLNRANYGYTF
cdr3_length: 13; v_call: TRBV5-6; d_call: TRBD1; clone_size: .; j_call: TRBJ2-7; cdr3_nt: TGTGCCAGCAGCTTGGGAGGGGGCCGCGAGCAGTACTTC; cdr3_aa: CASSLGGGREQYF
cdr3_length: 15; v_call: TRBV4-1; d_call: .; clone_size: .; j_call: TRBJ2-7; cdr3_nt: TGCGCCAGCAGCCAGGCTGGAGGGGGCTCCTACGAGCAGTACTTC; cdr3_aa: CASSQAGGGSYEQYF
cdr3_length: 15; v_call: TRBV10-3; d_call: .; clone_size: .; j_call: TRBJ2-1; cdr3_nt: TGTGCCATCAGTGAGGCCACCAACCGACACAATGAGCAGTTCTTC; cdr3_aa: CAISEATNRHNEQFF
cdr3_length: 16; v_call: TRBV10-1; d_call: .; clone_size: few; j_call: TRBJ2-4; cdr3_nt: TGCGCCAGCAGTGAGTCGAGTGGGGCAGCCAAAAACATTCAGTACTTC; cdr3_aa: CASSESSGAAKNIQYF
cdr3_length: 15; v_call: TRBV11-1; d_call: .; clone_size: .; j_call: TRBJ2-1; cdr3_nt: TGTGCCAGCAGCTCCTGGATGGTTAGTAACGATGAGCAGTTCTTC; cdr3_aa: CASSSWMVSNDEQFF
cdr3_length: 13; v_call: TRBV25-1; d_call: .; clone_size: .; j_call: TRBJ2-5; cdr3_nt: TGTGCCACAGCCGACATGGGCGGAGAGACCCAGTACTTC; cdr3_aa: CATADMGGETQYF
cdr3_length: 13; v_call: TRBV6-5; d_call: .; clone_size: .; j_call: TRBJ1-4; cdr3_nt: TGTGCCAGCAGTCCCTCGCGGGCTGAAAAACTGTTTTTT; cdr3_aa: CASSPSRAEKLFF
cdr3_length: 10; v_call: TRBV29-1; d_call: .; clone_size: .; j_call: TRBJ1-4; cdr3_nt: TGCAGCGTTGGAAATGAAAAACTGTTTTTT; cdr3_aa: CSVGNEKLFF
cdr3_length: 18; v_call: TRBV9; d_call: TRBD1; clone_size: .; j_call: TRBJ2-2; cdr3_nt: TGTGCCAGCAGCCCAGAGGGGCAGGGGGATTTGAACACCGGGGAGCTGTTTTTT; cdr3_aa: CASSPEGQGDLNTGELFF
cdr3_length: 15; v_call: TRBV7-2; d_call: TRBD1; clone_size: .; j_call: TRBJ2-1; cdr3_nt: TGTGCCAGCAGCAAAAAGGGGGCGTCCTACAATGAGCAGTTCTTC; cdr3_aa: CASSKKGASYNEQFF
cdr3_length: 14; v_call: TRBV19; d_call: .; clone_size: once; j_call: TRBJ2-7; cdr3_nt: TGTGCCAGCCGGAGAACAGGGACCTCCTACGAGCAGTACTTC; cdr3_aa: CASRRTGTSYEQYF
cdr3_length: 14; v_call: TRBV27; d_call: .; clone_size: few; j_call: TRBJ2-7; cdr3_nt: TGTGCCAGCAGTTCCCTCGGGATCCCCCACGAGCAGTACTTC; cdr3_aa: CASSSLGIPHEQYF
cdr3_length: 13; v_call: TRBV15; d_call: .; clone_size: .; j_call: TRBJ1-3; cdr3_nt: TGTGCCACCAGCAGAGATCTGGGAAACACCATATATTTT; cdr3_aa: CATSRDLGNTIYF
cdr3_length: 17; v_call: TRBV11-3; d_call: TRBD2; clone_size: once; j_call: TRBJ2-2; cdr3_nt: TGTGCCAGCAGCCCCCAGAGGGCGGGAGCGAGCACCGGGGAGCTGTTTTTT; cdr3_aa: CASSPQRAGASTGELFF
cdr3_length: 13; v_call: TRBV29-1; d_call: TRBD2; clone_size: .; j_call: TRBJ2-3; cdr3_nt: TGCAGCGTTGAGGTGGGAGGGCCGGGTACGCAGTATTTT; cdr3_aa: CSVEVGGPGTQYF
cdr3_length: 16; v_call: TRBV27; d_call: TRBD2; clone_size: .; j_call: TRBJ2-2; cdr3_nt: TGTGCCAGCAGTCCCTCCGGGACTAGCGTCACCGGGGAGCTGTTTTTT; cdr3_aa: CASSPSGTSVTGELFF
cdr3_length: 14; v_call: TRBV6-5; d_call: .; clone_size: .; j_call: TRBJ1-2; cdr3_nt: TGTGCCAGCAGTTACAAGACGGTGAACTATGGCTACACCTTC; cdr3_aa: CASSYKTVNYGYTF
cdr3_length: 15; v_call: TRBV2; d_call: TRBD1; clone_size: few; j_call: TRBJ1-5; cdr3_nt: TGTGCCAGCAGGGCCGGACAGGGTGGGAATCAGCCCCAGCATTTT; cdr3_aa: CASRAGQGGNQPQHF
cdr3_length: 14; v_call: TRBV27; d_call: .; clone_size: .; j_call: TRBJ1-5; cdr3_nt: TGTGCCAGCAGTTTTAGGGGTGAGAAGGGGGCCCAGCATTTT; cdr3_aa: CASSFRGEKGAQHF
cdr3_length: 12; v_call: TRBV10-3; d_call: TRBD2; clone_size: .; j_call: TRBJ2-3; cdr3_nt: TGTGCCATCACCGACGGGGGGGTTGCGCAGTATTTT; cdr3_aa: CAITDGGVAQYF
cdr3_length: 15; v_call: TRBV6-5; d_call: TRBD2; clone_size: .; j_call: TRBJ2-3; cdr3_nt: TGTGCCAGCAGTGGTAGCGGGAGGAGAGCGGATACGCAGTATTTT; cdr3_aa: CASSGSGRRADTQYF
cdr3_length: 13; v_call: TRBV7-2; d_call: .; clone_size: .; j_call: TRBJ2-3; cdr3_nt: TGTGCCAGCAGCTTAGAGGTGGCTAGTTTGGAGTATTTT; cdr3_aa: CASSLEVASLEYF
cdr3_length: 17; v_call: TRBV5-1; d_call: .; clone_size: many; j_call: TRBJ2-2; cdr3_nt: TGCGCCAGCAGCTTGGCCCAACAGGGTGGGAACACCGGGGAGCTGTTTTTT; cdr3_aa: CASSLAQQGGNTGELFF
cdr3_length: 17; v_call: TRBV7-6; d_call: TRBD2; clone_size: .; j_call: TRBJ2-7; cdr3_nt: TGTGCCAGCAGCTCCCCTGAGGGACTAGCGGGGGGTTACGAGCAGTACTTC; cdr3_aa: CASSSPEGLAGGYEQYF
cdr3_length: 12; v_call: TRBV9; d_call: .; clone_size: .; j_call: TRBJ1-1; cdr3_nt: TGTGCCAGCAGCGTGGCAGGAGCTGAAGCTTTCTTT; cdr3_aa: CASSVAGAEAFF
cdr3_length: 16; v_call: TRBV9; d_call: TRBD2; clone_size: .; j_call: TRBJ2-3; cdr3_nt: TGTGCCAGCAGCGTAGCTAGCGGGGGGCCCACAGATACGCAGTATTTT; cdr3_aa: CASSVASGGPTDTQYF
cdr3_length: 14; v_call: TRBV5-1; d_call: .; clone_size: .; j_call: TRBJ2-5; cdr3_nt: TGCGCCAGCAGGGTGGGACAAAACCAAGAGACCCAGTACTTC; cdr3_aa: CASRVGQNQETQYF
cdr3_length: 14; v_call: TRBV5-1; d_call: .; clone_size: few; j_call: TRBJ2-7; cdr3_nt: TGCGCCAGCAGCTTGTTGGGCCCAAACTACGAGCAGTACTTC; cdr3_aa: CASSLLGPNYEQYF
cdr3_length: 15; v_call: TRBV25-1; d_call: TRBD1; clone_size: .; j_call: TRBJ2-7; cdr3_nt: TGTGCCAGCACCGCAAAGGACAGGGAGTTCTACGAGCAGTACTTC; cdr3_aa: CASTAKDREFYEQYF
cdr3_length: 17; v_call: TRBV27; d_call: TRBD1; clone_size: .; j_call: TRBJ2-2; cdr3_nt: TGTGCCAGCAGTTTACTTCGGACAGGGGGCTTCGCCGGGGAGCTGTTTTTT; cdr3_aa: CASSLLRTGGFAGELFF
cdr3_length: 14; v_call: TRBV9; d_call: .; clone_size: .; j_call: TRBJ1-2; cdr3_nt: TGTGCCAGCAGCGTAACAGGCCTAAACTATGGCTACACCTTC; cdr3_aa: CASSVTGLNYGYTF
cdr3_length: 10; v_call: TRBV20-1; d_call: .; clone_size: once; j_call: TRBJ2-7; cdr3_nt: TGCAGTGCTTTTTACTACGAGCAGTACTTC; cdr3_aa: CSAFYYEQYF
cdr3_length: 18; v_call: TRBV9; d_call: .; clone_size: .; j_call: TRBJ2-3; cdr3_nt: TGTGCCAGCAGCAAACGCAGCCGACTAGACCCTAGCACAGATACGCAGTATTTT; cdr3_aa: CASSKRSRLDPSTDTQYF
cdr3_length: 16; v_call: TRBV4-1; d_call: .; clone_size: few; j_call: TRBJ2-7; cdr3_nt: TGCGCCAGCAGCCAAGATGTGGCGAGCGATCATTACGAGCAGTACTTC; cdr3_aa: CASSQDVASDHYEQYF